This T cell receptor beta chain was identified in a study of blood T cell repertoires in COVID-19. About the study: Researchers got acute and convalescent COVID-19 samples from the United States, Italy and Spain.

Sequencing used immunoSEQ multiplex PCR; TCRdb keeps in-frame clones, though not all of them. The table shows about 330,000 clones, with 70% to 90% occurring only once. The CDR3 totals 15 residues. CDR1 is MNHEY, CDR2 SVGAGI, per germline. After removal of 7 bases from V and 0 bases from J, the junction contained 6 bases not matched to a gene. The study assigned cohorts using participant-reported clinical history. Sequences were obtained from PBMCs or T cells enriched from blood (not recorded which). This chain joins TRBV6-5 and TRBJ2-3; 8 bases match TRBD1. The clonotype comes from a woman in her 30s who had recovered from COVID-19. The CDR3 region is CASNKQGVSTDTQYF. CDR3 bases: TGTGCCAGCAACAAACAGGGGGTTAGCACAGATACGCAGTATTTT.